The sequence of this T cell receptor beta chain was determined in a study of blood T cell repertoires in COVID-19. Study as a whole: PBMCs, B-cell-depleted T cells, or T cells were the source of the cDNA or gDNA that made up the material.

In the study's own analysis: Nucleated cell counts were estimated from reference gene primer amplification. Produced via immunoSEQ multiplex PCR; TCRdb's table is partial and in-frame only. V, J and clone size derive from that table, while D and trimming were established from the DNA sequence. The sample includes 100,000 to 120,000 clones, over 65% of them seen just once. This CDR3 has 13 amino acids. CDR1 is MGHRA and CDR2 is YSYEKL in the germline V gene. Trimming removed 10 bases from V and 7 bases from J; junction bases left unmatched: 7. This clone appeared many times. The rearrangement links TRBV4-1 to TRBJ1-4; 9 bases match TRBD1. This sequence originates from a woman at least 80 years old with acute or convalescent COVID-19. The sequencing sample was made of peripheral blood. The chain's CDR3 is CATARDRAEKLFF. CDR3 nucleotide sequence: TGCGCCACCGCACGGGACAGGGCTGAAAAACTGTTTTTT.